A selection of T cell receptor beta chains follows, all from one sample in a study of T cell responses to AZD1222 COVID-19 vaccine. Libraries were prepared by immunoSEQ multiplex PCR; TCRdb keeps only in-frame clonotypes and omits some of them. This table holds some 83,000 clones, around 86% found once. Sample: peripheral blood, taken on day 0 of AZD1222 vaccination. All receptors derive from an adult in good health. The conserved cysteine and the conserved F or W are not part of the CDR3 here. The order of the fields is V gene, J gene, CDR3 protein.

v_call: TRBV18
j_call: TRBJ1-6
cdr3_aa: ASSPAAVSPLH

v_call: TRBV30
j_call: TRBJ1-2
cdr3_aa: AWSGSGIYGYT

v_call: TRBV19
j_call: TRBJ1-5
cdr3_aa: ASENQGGNQPQH

v_call: TRBV2
j_call: TRBJ1-6
cdr3_aa: ASRAGAGSYSPLH

v_call: TRBV11-3
j_call: TRBJ2-2
cdr3_aa: ASSPRWGRGTGELF

v_call: TRBV5-1
j_call: TRBJ2-5
cdr3_aa: ASSLVLAGGKQETQY

v_call: TRBV12-3/TRBV12-4
j_call: TRBJ1-4
cdr3_aa: ASSLTNEKLF

v_call: TRBV19
j_call: TRBJ2-3
cdr3_aa: ASSGNRGSTDTQY

v_call: TRBV18
j_call: TRBJ1-1
cdr3_aa: ASSSNGGLNTEAF

v_call: TRBV7-8
j_call: TRBJ1-1
cdr3_aa: ASSLGRGIAEAF

v_call: TRBV4-1
j_call: TRBJ1-2
cdr3_aa: ASSQGAGGDYGYT

v_call: TRBV30
j_call: TRBJ1-3
cdr3_aa: ACQDGNTIY

v_call: TRBV6-6
j_call: TRBJ2-1
cdr3_aa: ASSYLTGGSEQF

v_call: TRBV20-1
j_call: TRBJ1-1
cdr3_aa: SASLRQRGANTEAF

v_call: TRBV6-5
j_call: TRBJ2-7
cdr3_aa: ASSYGPFFSYEQY

v_call: TRBV7-2
j_call: TRBJ1-5
cdr3_aa: ASSLWGTQPQH

v_call: TRBV19
j_call: TRBJ2-1
cdr3_aa: ASSIEAPSYNEQF

v_call: TRBV5-1
j_call: TRBJ1-1
cdr3_aa: ASSSWDRPRTEAF

v_call: TRBV6-5
j_call: TRBJ2-7
cdr3_aa: ASSPGITGQDV

v_call: TRBV18
j_call: TRBJ1-4
cdr3_aa: ASSPGSEKLF

v_call: TRBV5-4
j_call: TRBJ2-5
cdr3_aa: ASSLAGGGTQETQY

v_call: TRBV5-4
j_call: TRBJ2-3
cdr3_aa: ASSPPMGQPTDTQY

v_call: TRBV18
j_call: TRBJ1-2
cdr3_aa: ASSPQGSDYGYT

v_call: TRBV15
j_call: TRBJ2-3
cdr3_aa: ATSRFRDSYTDTQY

v_call: TRBV14
j_call: TRBJ2-7
cdr3_aa: ASSPGVGEQY

v_call: TRBV11-2
j_call: TRBJ2-7
cdr3_aa: ASSFRSGSGTSHEQY

v_call: TRBV5-3
j_call: TRBJ2-7
cdr3_aa: ARSLVYSSGSSGQY

v_call: TRBV6-5
j_call: TRBJ2-7
cdr3_aa: ASSYSGDSYEQY

v_call: TRBV28
j_call: TRBJ1-5
cdr3_aa: ASSSPTGEVQPQH

v_call: TRBV5-1
j_call: TRBJ1-6
cdr3_aa: ASTLGTGLSPLH

v_call: TRBV29-1
j_call: TRBJ2-7
cdr3_aa: SVEGPSRGQY

v_call: TRBV5-8
j_call: TRBJ2-7
cdr3_aa: ASSLAGTGAYEQY

v_call: TRBV18
j_call: TRBJ1-6
cdr3_aa: ASSPQGANNSPLH

v_call: TRBV29-1
j_call: TRBJ1-3
cdr3_aa: SVGTTLSGNTIY

v_call: TRBV7-9
j_call: TRBJ2-7
cdr3_aa: ASSLLKGSSYEQY

v_call: TRBV5-6
j_call: TRBJ2-7
cdr3_aa: ASSLADGFYEQY

v_call: TRBV5-5
j_call: TRBJ1-5
cdr3_aa: ASSLYNSNQPQH

v_call: TRBV30
j_call: TRBJ1-1
cdr3_aa: AWTWTAMNTEAF

v_call: TRBV18
j_call: TRBJ1-5
cdr3_aa: ASSPGTAGNQPQH

v_call: TRBV11-2
j_call: TRBJ2-1
cdr3_aa: ASSGGGSGRAQNEQF

v_call: TRBV6-4
j_call: TRBJ1-1
cdr3_aa: ASSTIGHLNTEAF

v_call: TRBV7-8
j_call: TRBJ1-6
cdr3_aa: ASSLVEGSSPLH

v_call: TRBV28
j_call: TRBJ1-5
cdr3_aa: ASRMGHQPQH

v_call: TRBV25-1
j_call: TRBJ2-5
cdr3_aa: ASSEGGFDETQY

v_call: TRBV28
j_call: TRBJ1-1
cdr3_aa: ASKSTPMNTEAF

v_call: TRBV19
j_call: TRBJ1-4
cdr3_aa: ASGTLGANEKLF

v_call: TRBV7-2
j_call: TRBJ2-1
cdr3_aa: ASSLRGSSYNEQF

v_call: TRBV7-2
j_call: TRBJ2-1
cdr3_aa: ASSFWASPGNEQF

v_call: TRBV2
j_call: TRBJ1-5
cdr3_aa: ASRKTGEAPDSNQPQH

v_call: TRBV6-2/TRBV6-3
j_call: TRBJ2-2
cdr3_aa: ASSYLAPSNTGELF

v_call: TRBV5-1
j_call: TRBJ1-3
cdr3_aa: ASSFGQGGNTIY

v_call: TRBV18
j_call: TRBJ1-2
cdr3_aa: ASFATGRDYGYT

v_call: TRBV28
j_call: TRBJ1-6
cdr3_aa: ASSLRQDGSPLH

v_call: TRBV19
j_call: TRBJ1-3
cdr3_aa: ASTRQGSSGNTIY

v_call: TRBV24-1
j_call: TRBJ2-1
cdr3_aa: ATSQGYNEQF

v_call: TRBV5-1
j_call: TRBJ1-4
cdr3_aa: ASSLDRGNEKLF

v_call: TRBV6-6
j_call: TRBJ1-1
cdr3_aa: ASSLGERNTEAF

v_call: TRBV2
j_call: TRBJ2-5
cdr3_aa: ATPGGLQETQY

v_call: TRBV9
j_call: TRBJ1-2
cdr3_aa: ASSVDGTGLNYGYT